The rows below give T cell receptor beta chains drawn from one sample of a study of radiotherapy plus CTLA-4 blockade in lung cancer. Data came from immunoSEQ multiplex PCR; TCRdb stores just in-frame clones and leaves some out. The table has around 45,000 clones, approximately 76% seen once. The source was peripheral blood, collected from a patient treated with radiotherapy plus ipilimumab. The source is a human donor with non-small cell lung cancer who had stable disease on radiotherapy plus ipilimumab. CDR3s leave out the opening cysteine and the closing phenylalanine or tryptophan.

CDR3 protein | J gene | V gene
ASSYVQGVPKNIQY | TRBJ2-4 | TRBV6-6
ASATLVNTEAF | TRBJ1-1 | TRBV19
ASQRGTGGYGYT | TRBJ1-2 | TRBV28
ASSFGGGSTDTQY | TRBJ2-3 | TRBV7-2
ASSEASGNWKNQPQH | TRBJ1-5 | TRBV6-1
ASRTQISGNTIY | TRBJ1-3 | TRBV6-6
ASSPRNHGYT | TRBJ1-2 | TRBV18
ASSLRGGETQY | TRBJ2-5 | TRBV7-2
ASSVRGTALTGELF | TRBJ2-2 | TRBV9
ASSLGVRAYEQY | TRBJ2-7 | TRBV7-2
ASRAPVGTDTQY | TRBJ2-3 | TRBV28
ASSLSGTFPYEQY | TRBJ2-7 | TRBV27
SAERMETQY | TRBJ2-5 | TRBV20-1
ASSLRSGETQY | TRBJ2-5 | TRBV7-3
ASRGKGGDRGGWWTNQPQH | TRBJ1-5 | TRBV2
ASSEKGGMNTEAF | TRBJ1-1 | TRBV6-1
AWRARTAGYT | TRBJ1-2 | TRBV30
SVGLGTGGYT | TRBJ1-2 | TRBV29-1
SVERGGTMNTEAF | TRBJ1-1 | TRBV29-1
ASSILRDRVEGSNQPQH | TRBJ1-5 | TRBV19
ASSQQAMNTEAF | TRBJ1-1 | TRBV18
ASRQESLSEAF | TRBJ1-1 | TRBV6-6
ASSYSGVETQY | TRBJ2-5 | TRBV6-6
ASSLEPVSRMDEAF | TRBJ1-1 | TRBV7-9
SVESGEYRAEAF | TRBJ1-1 | TRBV29-1
SVEFGGGGGYT | TRBJ1-2 | TRBV29-1
ASSLQGKTDTQY | TRBJ2-3 | TRBV6-5
ASSQTRTLGRTDTQY | TRBJ2-3 | TRBV28
ASSIWAGQETQY | TRBJ2-5 | TRBV19
ATSRDLTGANQPQH | TRBJ1-5 | TRBV15
ASSLLGTEAF | TRBJ1-1 | TRBV28
SARRTDEQF | TRBJ2-1 | TRBV20-1
ASSLSSSNQPQH | TRBJ1-5 | TRBV7-8
ASSLVTGNYGYT | TRBJ1-2 | TRBV7-2
SVVVAGALLNTGELF | TRBJ2-2 | TRBV29-1
ASSLQGSGSSEQF | TRBJ2-1 | TRBV7-3
ASSQTGQGDSPLH | TRBJ1-6 | TRBV11-2
ASSLVGQMGNTIY | TRBJ1-3 | TRBV5-6
ASSEYISGNSPLH | TRBJ1-6 | TRBV25-1
ASIQGANGYT | TRBJ1-2 | TRBV2
ASSQGHINEQF | TRBJ2-1 | TRBV18
ASSLYGPMGSYEQY | TRBJ2-7 | TRBV5-6
ASTGQYTGELF | TRBJ2-2 | TRBV7-2
ASSWMTSYPAGELF | TRBJ2-2 | TRBV5-6
ASSITLDYGYT | TRBJ1-2 | TRBV19
ASSEITAANTEAF | TRBJ1-1 | TRBV2
AWHRRDSNSPLH | TRBJ1-6 | TRBV30
ASSTRDRGKVSEQF | TRBJ2-1 | TRBV11-3